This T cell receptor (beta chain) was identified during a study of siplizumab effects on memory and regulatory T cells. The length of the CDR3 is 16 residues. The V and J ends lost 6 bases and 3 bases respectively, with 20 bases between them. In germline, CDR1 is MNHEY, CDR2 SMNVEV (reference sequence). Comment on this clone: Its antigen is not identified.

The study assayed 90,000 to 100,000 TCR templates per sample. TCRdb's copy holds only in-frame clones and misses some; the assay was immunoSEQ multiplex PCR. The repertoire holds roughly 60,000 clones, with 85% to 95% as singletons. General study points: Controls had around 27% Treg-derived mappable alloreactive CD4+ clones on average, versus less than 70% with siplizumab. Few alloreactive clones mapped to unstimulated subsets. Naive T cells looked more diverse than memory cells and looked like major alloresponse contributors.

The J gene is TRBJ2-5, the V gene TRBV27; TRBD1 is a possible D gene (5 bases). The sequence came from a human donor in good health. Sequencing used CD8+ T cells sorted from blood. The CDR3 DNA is TGTGCCAGCAGACAACCCGGGTGGCAGGGTGAAGAGACCCAGTACTTC. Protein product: CASRQPGWQGEETQYF.